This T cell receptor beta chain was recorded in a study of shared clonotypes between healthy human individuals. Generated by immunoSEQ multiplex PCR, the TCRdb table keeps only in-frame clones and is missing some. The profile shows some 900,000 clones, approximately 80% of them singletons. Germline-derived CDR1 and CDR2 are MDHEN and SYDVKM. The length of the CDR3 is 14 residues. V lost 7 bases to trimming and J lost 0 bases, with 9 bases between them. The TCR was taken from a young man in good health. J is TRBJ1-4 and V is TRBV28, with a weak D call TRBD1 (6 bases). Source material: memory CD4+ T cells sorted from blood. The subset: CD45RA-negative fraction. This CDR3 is CASIEGATNEKLFF. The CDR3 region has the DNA TGTGCCAGCATTGAGGGGGCAACTAATGAAAAACTGTTTTTT.